A single sample gave rise to the 16 T cell receptor beta chains below, sequenced in a study of blood T cell repertoires in COVID-19. Clones were sequenced by immunoSEQ multiplex PCR, and TCRdb holds only the in-frame ones, with some missing. This table has about 270,000 clones, roughly 93% appearing once. Sequenced sample: PBMCs or T cells enriched from blood (not recorded which). These receptors were taken from a woman in her thirties or forties with acute COVID-19.

J is TRBJ2-1 and V is TRBV6-1; 7 bases are a match to TRBD1. V lost 3 bases and J lost 9; bases outside the gene matches: 14. Germline CDR1 reads MNHNS; CDR2 reads SASEGT. This CDR3 comprises 16 residues. CDR3 in amino acids: CASSDVLTRQGSEQFF. In nucleotides, the CDR3 is TGTGCCAGCAGTGACGTATTAACCAGACAGGGCTCTGAGCAGTTCTTC.

J is TRBJ1-1 and V is TRBV5-1; 7 bases match TRBD1. The ends lost 0 bases at V and 3 bases at J; junction bases unmatched: 5. Per germline, CDR1 SGHRS and CDR2 YFSETQ. This CDR3 region has 15 residues. This chain's CDR3 is CASSLAPGGYTEAFF. CDR3 nucleotides: TGCGCCAGCAGCTTGGCGCCAGGGGGTTACACTGAAGCTTTCTTT.

The chain has TRBV7-2 and TRBJ1-3, with D perhaps TRBD1 (5 bases). The V end lost 7 bases, the J end lost 0 bases, and 16 bases lay between the germline ends. CDR3 size: 16 residues. Germline V gene lookup returns CDR1 SGHTA and CDR2 FQGNSA. The CDR3 sequence: CASTRVTGGSGNTIYF. The CDR3 DNA sequence: TGTGCCAGCACGAGAGTTACGGGGGGCTCTGGAAACACCATATATTTT. Using reference TRBV7-2 and TRBJ1-3 for the parts outside the CDR3, the full variable domain is GAGVSQSPSNKVTEKGKDVELRCDPISGHTALYWYRQSLGQGLEFLIYFQGNSAPDKSGLPSDRFSAERTGGSVSTLTIQRTQQEDSAVYLCASTRVTGGSGNTIYFGEGSWLTVV.

The chain recombines TRBV29-1 with TRBJ2-1, with TRBD1 matching over 7 bases. Germline V gene lookup returns CDR1 SQVTM and CDR2 ANQGSEA. Germline trimming cut 5 bases from V and 2 bases from J; bases unmatched to any gene: 3. The CDR3 contains 13 residues. The CDR3 DNA reads as TGCAGCGTTACAGGGGATACCTACAATGAGCAGTTCTTC. This encodes CSVTGDTYNEQFF.

This rearrangement joins TRBV7-8 to TRBJ1-1, with D possibly being TRBD1 (5 bases). The V end lost 0 bases, the J end lost 1 base, and 9 bases lay between the germline ends. The CDR3 contains 15 residues. The germline CDR1 and CDR2 sequences are SGHVS and FQNEAQ. The CDR3: CASSLARGPNTEAFF. Written as DNA, the CDR3 is TGTGCCAGCAGCTTAGCGCGGGGCCCGAACACTGAAGCTTTCTTT. The full variable domain, its missing parts supplied by reference TRBV7-8 and TRBJ1-1, is GAGVSQSPRYKVAKRGQDVALRCDPISGHVSLFWYQQALGQGPEFLTYFQNEAQLDKSGLPSDRFFAERPEGSVSTLKIQRTQQEDSAVYLCASSLARGPNTEAFFGQGTRLTVV.

The CDR3 DNA sequence: TGTGCCAGCAGCCAGACAGTCAATACGCAGTATTTT. As protein: CASSQTVNTQYF. The chain uses TRBV5-6 and TRBJ2-3; D is perhaps TRBD1 (5 bases). CDR3 length: 12 amino acids. The V gene lost 4 bases and the J gene lost 7 bases, with 10 bases spanning the gap. The germline V gene has CDR1 SGHDT and CDR2 YYEEEE.

Here the CDR3 DNA reads TGTGCCAGCAGTGGACCGGGACAGGGTGTCTACGAGCAGTACTTC. The encoded protein is CASSGPGQGVYEQYF. This chain connects TRBV6-6 to TRBJ2-7; 9 positions agree with TRBD1. The CDR3 spans 15 residues. V trimming: 5 bases; J trimming: 3 bases; junction bases outside the gene matches: 8. Germline values: CDR1 MNHNY, CDR2 SVGAGI (reference sequence).

The chain employs TRBV24-1 and TRBJ2-1; 16 bases align to TRBD2. CDR3 length: 17 residues. The V gene's germline CDR1 is KGHDR and CDR2 SFDVKD. V shed 4 bases and J 4 bases; nucleotides not matched to a gene: 3. CDR3 nucleotides: TGTGCCACCAGTGAGGGGACTAGCGGGAGGGAATACAATGAGCAGTTCTTC. Protein: CATSEGTSGREYNEQFF.

This clone has a single count. The chain uses TRBV7-7 and TRBJ2-1; the match to TRBD1 covers 9 bases. This CDR3 has 15 residues. Looked up from germline, CDR1 is SSHAT and CDR2 is FNYEAQ (reference sequence). Germline trimming cut 5 bases from V and 0 bases from J; bases unmatched to any gene: 2. CDR3 region: CASSATGGSYNEQFF. CDR3 sequence (DNA): TGTGCCAGCAGCGCGACAGGGGGCTCCTACAATGAGCAGTTCTTC.

This chain links TRBV6-6 with TRBJ1-1, with unresolved D. Germline V lookup: CDR1 MNHNY, CDR2 SVGAGI (reference sequence). V dropped 4 bases and J dropped 6 bases, with 9 bases sitting between them. This CDR3 is built from 12 residues. CDR3 amino acids: CASSFPVAEAFF. The CDR3 nucleotides are TGTGCCAGCAGTTTCCCAGTCGCTGAAGCTTTCTTT.

The gene calls are TRBV7-9 and TRBJ2-1; D unclear. Trimming stripped 5 bases from V and 4 bases from J, with 12 bases between. Germline V gene lookup returns CDR1 SEHNR and CDR2 FQNEAQ (reference sequence). CDR3 length equals 14 residues. The chain's CDR3 is CASSLASVYNEQFF. The CDR3 nucleotides read TGTGCCAGCAGCCTTGCCTCGGTGTACAATGAGCAGTTCTTC.

V usage is TRBV5-1 and J usage is TRBJ1-4; 7 bases line up with TRBD1. V lost 0 bases, J lost 11 bases, and 7 bases stayed unmatched. The CDR3 is 14 amino acids. In germline, CDR1 is SGHRS, CDR2 YFSETQ. As DNA, the CDR3 is TGCGCCAGCAGCTTGGGTCAGGGGGTTGGGAAACTGTTTTTT. Translated, it gives CASSLGQGVGKLFF.

The J gene is TRBJ1-1, the V gene TRBV9; TRBD1 aligns across 9 bases. V shed 4 bases, J shed 3 bases, and the junction held 4 bases outside the gene matches. Germline assignment: CDR1 SGDLS and CDR2 YYNGEE. The CDR3 is made up of 14 amino acids. Written as DNA, the CDR3 is TGTGCCAGCAGCCAGACAGGGGGTCACACTGAAGCTTTCTTT. It is translated as CASSQTGGHTEAFF. The full variable domain, completed using reference TRBV9 and TRBJ1-1, is DSGVTQTPKHLITATGQRVTLRCSPRSGDLSVYWYQQSLDQGLQFLIQYYNGEERAKGNILERFSAQQFPDLHSELNLSSLELGDSALYFCASSQTGGHTEAFFGQGTRLTVV.

This chain uses TRBV10-2 with TRBJ1-3, with a tentative D call TRBD1 (6 bases). CDR3 length: 15 amino acids. Per germline, CDR1 WSHSY and CDR2 SAAADI. V lost 6 bases, J lost 0 bases, and 12 bases lay in between. Written as DNA, the CDR3 is TGCGCCAGCAGGGAGACAGGAAACTCTGGAAACACCATATATTTT. Translation gives CASRETGNSGNTIYF.

This clone appeared a few times. V gene TRBV24-1 combines with J gene TRBJ1-4; D is perhaps TRBD1 (6 bases). The V gene's germline CDR1 is KGHDR and CDR2 SFDVKD. The CDR3 spans 16 residues. Between the trimmed V and J ends, which lost 3 bases and 2 bases, there was a span of 12 bases. CDR3 coding DNA: TGTGCCACCAGTGATGGGGGGGCAGGGACTAATGAAAAACTGTTTTTT. It yields the protein CATSDGGAGTNEKLFF.

This chain connects TRBV28 to TRBJ1-4; the D gene is possibly TRBD1 (5 bases). Germline CDR1 reads MDHEN; CDR2 reads SYDVKM. The ends were cut back, 1 base at V and 2 bases at J, with 11 bases in the middle. The CDR3 has 16 amino acids. The CDR3 region has the DNA TGTGCCAGCAGTTTATCTCAGGGAGGGACTAATGAAAAACTGTTTTTT. It is translated as CASSLSQGGTNEKLFF.